This T cell receptor (beta chain) was identified during a study of T cells after yellow fever vaccination. TCRdb itself ran the 5' RACE reads through MiXCR, one entry per CDR3 protein. This sample has some 550,000 distinct CDR3 sequences; less than 20% occur once, and the top ten carry roughly an eighth. Trimming took 3 bases from V and 12 from J; bases not matched to a gene: 7. This CDR3 spans 14 amino acids. CDR1 is DFQATT and CDR2 is SNEGSKA in the germline V gene (reference sequence). The V and J genes are TRBV20-1 and TRBJ2-1; 14 bases align to TRBD2. The sequencing used PBMCs, collected 15 days after the yellow fever booster vaccination. The receptor was derived from a man in his thirties or forties who received the YFV17D yellow fever vaccine. CDR3 nucleotide sequence: TGCAGTGCTAGGGAGGGACTAGCGGGAGACCTGCAGTTCTTC. This translates into CSAREGLAGDLQFF.